Below, one T cell receptor (beta chain) is given with its context. As yet, its antigen is unknown. TCRdb reprocessed the 5' RACE reads with MiXCR, giving one entry per CDR3 protein. The sample holds 350,000 or so distinct CDR3 sequences, around 8.1% seen once. This sample was included in a study of T cells after yellow fever vaccination. Overall study findings and caveats: The study re-detected most primary-vaccination clones after the booster (roughly 95% CD4, almost 90% CD8).

The CDR3 spans 13 residues. Between the trimmed V and J ends, which lost 5 bases and 5 bases, there was a span of 12 bases. The germline V gene encodes CDR1 MNHEY and CDR2 SMNVEV (reference sequence). The TCR comes from a man between 18 and 35 years old who received the YFV17D yellow fever vaccine. Sequencing used PBMCs, obtained roughly 46 days after the first yellow fever vaccination. The rearrangement uses TRBV27 and TRBJ2-5; unclear D gene. CDR3 coding DNA: TGTGCCAGCAGTCCTCGGACGCGGGAGACCCAGTACTTC. Translation: CASSPRTRETQYF.